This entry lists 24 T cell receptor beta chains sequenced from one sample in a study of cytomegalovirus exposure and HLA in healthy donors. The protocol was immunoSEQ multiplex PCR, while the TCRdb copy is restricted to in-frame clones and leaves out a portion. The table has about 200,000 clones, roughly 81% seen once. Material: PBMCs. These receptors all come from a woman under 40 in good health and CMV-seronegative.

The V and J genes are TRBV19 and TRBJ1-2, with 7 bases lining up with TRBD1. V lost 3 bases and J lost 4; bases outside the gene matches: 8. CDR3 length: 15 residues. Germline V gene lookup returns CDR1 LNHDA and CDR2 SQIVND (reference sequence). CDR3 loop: CASSMDDRAAYGYTF. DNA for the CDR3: TGTGCCAGTAGTATGGACGACAGGGCCGCCTATGGCTACACCTTC. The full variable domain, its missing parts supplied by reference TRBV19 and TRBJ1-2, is DGGITQSPKYLFRKEGQNVTLSCEQNLNHDAMYWYRQDPGQGLRLIYYSQIVNDFQKGDIAEGYSVSREKKESFPLTVTSAQKNPTAFYLCASSMDDRAAYGYTFGSGTRLTVV.

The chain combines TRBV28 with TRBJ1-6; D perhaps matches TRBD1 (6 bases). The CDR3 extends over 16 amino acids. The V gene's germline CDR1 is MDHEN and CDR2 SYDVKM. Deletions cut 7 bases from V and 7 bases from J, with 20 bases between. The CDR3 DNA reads TGTGCCAGCACGTCCATGGGCGGGCAGGGGAATTCACCCCTCCACTTT. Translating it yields CASTSMGGQGNSPLHF.

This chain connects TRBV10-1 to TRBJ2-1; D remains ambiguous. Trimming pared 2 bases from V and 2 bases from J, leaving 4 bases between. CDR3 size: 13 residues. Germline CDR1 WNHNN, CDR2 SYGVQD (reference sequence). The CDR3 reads CASSEQAYNEQFF. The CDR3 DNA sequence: TGCGCCAGCAGTGAGCAGGCCTACAATGAGCAGTTCTTC.

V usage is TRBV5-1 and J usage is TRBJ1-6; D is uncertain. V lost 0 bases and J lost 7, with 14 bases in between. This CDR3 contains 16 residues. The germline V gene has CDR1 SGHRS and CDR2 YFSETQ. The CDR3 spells CASSLELWGGNSPLHF. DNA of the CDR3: TGCGCCAGCAGCTTGGAACTATGGGGAGGGAATTCACCCCTCCACTTT. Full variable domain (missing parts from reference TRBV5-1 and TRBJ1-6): KAGVTQTPRYLIKTRGQQVTLSCSPISGHRSVSWYQQTPGQGLQFLFEYFSETQRNKGNFPGRFSGRQFSNSRSEMNVSTLELGDSALYLCASSLELWGGNSPLHFGNGTRLTVT.

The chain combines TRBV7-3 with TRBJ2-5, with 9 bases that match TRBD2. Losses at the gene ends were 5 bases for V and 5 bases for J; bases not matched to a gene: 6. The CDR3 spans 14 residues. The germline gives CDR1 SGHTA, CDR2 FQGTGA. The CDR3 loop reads CASSVAGAGETQYF. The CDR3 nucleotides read TGTGCCAGCAGCGTAGCGGGGGCTGGGGAGACCCAGTACTTC.

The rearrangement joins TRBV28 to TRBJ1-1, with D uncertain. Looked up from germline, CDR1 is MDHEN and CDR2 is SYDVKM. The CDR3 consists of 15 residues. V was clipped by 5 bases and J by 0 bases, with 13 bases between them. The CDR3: CASSDSVAVNTEAFF. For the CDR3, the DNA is TGTGCCAGCAGTGATTCTGTGGCGGTGAACACTGAAGCTTTCTTT.

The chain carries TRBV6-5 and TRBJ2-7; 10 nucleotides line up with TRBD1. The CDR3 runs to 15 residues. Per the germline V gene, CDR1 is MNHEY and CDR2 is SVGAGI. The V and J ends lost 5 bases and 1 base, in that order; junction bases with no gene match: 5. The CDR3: CASSGDRGLSYEQYF. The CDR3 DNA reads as TGTGCCAGCAGTGGGGACAGGGGTTTATCCTACGAGCAGTACTTC.

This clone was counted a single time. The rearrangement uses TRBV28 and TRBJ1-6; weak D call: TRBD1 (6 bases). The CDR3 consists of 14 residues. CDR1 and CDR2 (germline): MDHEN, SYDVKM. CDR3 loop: CATARVSGDSPLHF. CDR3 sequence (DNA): TGTGCTACGGCCCGGGTCTCAGGGGATTCACCCCTCCACTTT.

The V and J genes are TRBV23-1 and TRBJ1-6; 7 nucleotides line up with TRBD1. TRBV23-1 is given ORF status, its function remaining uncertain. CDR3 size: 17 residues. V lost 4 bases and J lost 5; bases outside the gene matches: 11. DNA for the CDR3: TGCGCCAGCAGTCCACTGGACAGGACCGGCCATAATTCACCCCTCCACTTT. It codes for CASSPLDRTGHNSPLHF.

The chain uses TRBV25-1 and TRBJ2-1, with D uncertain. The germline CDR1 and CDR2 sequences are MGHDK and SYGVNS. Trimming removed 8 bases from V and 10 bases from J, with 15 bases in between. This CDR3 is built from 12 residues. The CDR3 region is CASSREVFEQFF. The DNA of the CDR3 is TGTGCCAGCTCAAGAGAGGTCTTCGAGCAGTTCTTC.

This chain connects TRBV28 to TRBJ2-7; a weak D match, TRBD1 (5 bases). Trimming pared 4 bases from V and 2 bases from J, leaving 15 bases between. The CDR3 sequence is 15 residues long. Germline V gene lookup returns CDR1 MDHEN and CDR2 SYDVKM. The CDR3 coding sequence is TGTGCCAGCAGTTCCTTGGGGCGGACCCCCTACGAGCAGTACTTC. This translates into CASSSLGRTPYEQYF.

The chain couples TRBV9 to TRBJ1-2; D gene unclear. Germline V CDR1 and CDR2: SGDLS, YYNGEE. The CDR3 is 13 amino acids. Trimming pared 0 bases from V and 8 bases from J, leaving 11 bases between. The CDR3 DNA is TGTGCCAGCAGCGTAGAGGAGGGAGGAGGCTACACCTTC. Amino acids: CASSVEEGGGYTF.

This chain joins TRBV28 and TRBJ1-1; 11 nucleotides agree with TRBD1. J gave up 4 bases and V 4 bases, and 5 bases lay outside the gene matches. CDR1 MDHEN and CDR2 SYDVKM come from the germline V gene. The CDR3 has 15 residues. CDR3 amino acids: CASSSSGTGGTEAFF. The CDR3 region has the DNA TGTGCCAGCAGTTCCTCCGGGACAGGGGGCACTGAAGCTTTCTTT. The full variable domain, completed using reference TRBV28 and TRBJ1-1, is DVKVTQSSRYLVKRTGEKVFLECVQDMDHENMFWYRQDPGLGLRLIYFSYDVKMKEKGDIPEGYSVSREKKERFSLILESASTNQTSMYLCASSSSGTGGTEAFFGQGTRLTVV.

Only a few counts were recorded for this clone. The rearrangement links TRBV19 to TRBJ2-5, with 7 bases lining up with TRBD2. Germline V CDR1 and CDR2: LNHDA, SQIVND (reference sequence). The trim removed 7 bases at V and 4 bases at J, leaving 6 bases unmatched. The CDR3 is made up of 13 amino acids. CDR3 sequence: CASTELAGETQYF. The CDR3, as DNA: TGTGCCAGTACGGAGTTAGCGGGAGAGACCCAGTACTTC.

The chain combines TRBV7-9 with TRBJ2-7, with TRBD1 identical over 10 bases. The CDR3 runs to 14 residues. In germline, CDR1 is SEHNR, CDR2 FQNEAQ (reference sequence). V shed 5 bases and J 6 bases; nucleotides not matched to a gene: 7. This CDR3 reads CASSREGQGPEQYF. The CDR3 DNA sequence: TGTGCCAGCAGCCGCGAGGGACAGGGGCCCGAGCAGTACTTC.

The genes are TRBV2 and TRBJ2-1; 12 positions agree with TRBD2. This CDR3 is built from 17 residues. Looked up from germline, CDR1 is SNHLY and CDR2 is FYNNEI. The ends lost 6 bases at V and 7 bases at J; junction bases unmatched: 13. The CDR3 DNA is TGTGCCAGCAGAGATCGACTAGCGGGGGCCTTTCGGAATGAGCAGTTCTTC. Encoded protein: CASRDRLAGAFRNEQFF.

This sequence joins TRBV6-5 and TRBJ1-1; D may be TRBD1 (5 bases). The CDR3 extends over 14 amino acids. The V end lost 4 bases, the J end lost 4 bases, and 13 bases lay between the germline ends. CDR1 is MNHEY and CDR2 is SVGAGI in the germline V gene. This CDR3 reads CASSWGPVITEAFF. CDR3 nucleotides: TGTGCCAGCAGTTGGGGCCCAGTGATCACTGAAGCTTTCTTT.

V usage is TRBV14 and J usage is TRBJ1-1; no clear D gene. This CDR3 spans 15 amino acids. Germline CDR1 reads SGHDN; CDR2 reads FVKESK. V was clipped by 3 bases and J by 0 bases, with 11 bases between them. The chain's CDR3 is CASSQWQNMNTEAFF. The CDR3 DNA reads TGTGCCAGCAGCCAGTGGCAGAACATGAACACTGAAGCTTTCTTT.

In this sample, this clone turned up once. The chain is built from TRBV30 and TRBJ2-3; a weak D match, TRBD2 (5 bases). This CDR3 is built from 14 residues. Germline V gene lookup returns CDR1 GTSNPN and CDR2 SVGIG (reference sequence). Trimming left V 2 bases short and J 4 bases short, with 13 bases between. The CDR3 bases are TGTGCCTGGAGTCTCAACAGCGGTTCAGATACGCAGTATTTT. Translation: CAWSLNSGSDTQYF.

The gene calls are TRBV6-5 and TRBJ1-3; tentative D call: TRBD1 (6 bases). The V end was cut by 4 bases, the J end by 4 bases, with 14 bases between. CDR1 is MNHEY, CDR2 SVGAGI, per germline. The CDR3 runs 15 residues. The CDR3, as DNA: TGTGCCAGCAGTTCCGGGGCCGGACAGGGAAACACCATATATTTT. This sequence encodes CASSSGAGQGNTIYF.

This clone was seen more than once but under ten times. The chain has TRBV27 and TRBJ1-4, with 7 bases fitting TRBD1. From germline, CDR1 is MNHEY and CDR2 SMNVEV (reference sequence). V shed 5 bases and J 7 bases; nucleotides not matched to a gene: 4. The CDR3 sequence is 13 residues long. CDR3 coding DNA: TGTGCCAGCAGTCGGGGACAGACTGAAAAACTGTTTTTT. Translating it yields CASSRGQTEKLFF.

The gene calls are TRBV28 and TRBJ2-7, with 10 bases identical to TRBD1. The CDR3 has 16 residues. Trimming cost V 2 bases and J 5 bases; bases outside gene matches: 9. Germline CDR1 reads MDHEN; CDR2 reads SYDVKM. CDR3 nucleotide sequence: TGTGCCAGCAGTTTAAGGGTCGGGACAGGGGTCGACGAGCAGTACTTC. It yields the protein CASSLRVGTGVDEQYF.

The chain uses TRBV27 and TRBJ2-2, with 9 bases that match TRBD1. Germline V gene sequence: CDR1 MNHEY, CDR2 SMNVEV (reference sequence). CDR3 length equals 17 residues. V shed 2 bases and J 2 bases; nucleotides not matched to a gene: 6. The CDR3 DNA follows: TGTGCCAGCAGTTTAGACGGGACAGGGCGTAACACCGGGGAGCTGTTTTTT. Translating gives CASSLDGTGRNTGELFF.

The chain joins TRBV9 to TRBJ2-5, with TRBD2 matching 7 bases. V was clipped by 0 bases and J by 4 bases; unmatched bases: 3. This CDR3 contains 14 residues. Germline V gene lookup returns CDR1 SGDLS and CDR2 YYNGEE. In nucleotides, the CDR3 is TGTGCCAGCAGCGTAGGGGCTAGCGGAGAGACCCAGTACTTC. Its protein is CASSVGASGETQYF.